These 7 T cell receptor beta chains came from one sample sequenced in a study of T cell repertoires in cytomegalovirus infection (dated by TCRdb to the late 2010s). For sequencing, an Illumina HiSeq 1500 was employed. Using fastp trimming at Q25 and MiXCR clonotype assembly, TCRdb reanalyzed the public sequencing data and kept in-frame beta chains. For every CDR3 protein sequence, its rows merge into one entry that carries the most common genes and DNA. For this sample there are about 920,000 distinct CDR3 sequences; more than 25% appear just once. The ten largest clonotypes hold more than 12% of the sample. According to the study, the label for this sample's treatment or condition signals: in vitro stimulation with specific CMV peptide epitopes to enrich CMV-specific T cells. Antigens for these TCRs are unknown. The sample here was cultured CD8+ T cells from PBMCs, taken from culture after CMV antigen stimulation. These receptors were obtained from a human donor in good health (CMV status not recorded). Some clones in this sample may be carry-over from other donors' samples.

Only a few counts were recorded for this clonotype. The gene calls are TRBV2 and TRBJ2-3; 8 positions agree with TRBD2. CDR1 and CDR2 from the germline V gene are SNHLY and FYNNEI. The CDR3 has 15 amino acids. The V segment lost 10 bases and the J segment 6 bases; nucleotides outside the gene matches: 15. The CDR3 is CATIRERGTWDTQYF. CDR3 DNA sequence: TGTGCCACCATAAGGGAGCGGGGGACTTGGGATACGCAGTATTTT.

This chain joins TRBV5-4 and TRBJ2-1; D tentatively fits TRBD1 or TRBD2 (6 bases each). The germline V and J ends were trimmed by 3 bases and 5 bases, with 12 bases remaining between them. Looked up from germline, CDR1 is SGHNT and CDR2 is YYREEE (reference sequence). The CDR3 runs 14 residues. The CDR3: CASSWRDTDNEQFF. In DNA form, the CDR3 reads TGTGCCAGCAGCTGGCGGGACACAGACAATGAGCAGTTCTTC. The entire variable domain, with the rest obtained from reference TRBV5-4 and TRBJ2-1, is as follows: ETGVTQSPTHLIKTRGQQVTLRCSSQSGHNTVSWYQQALGQGPQFIFQYYREEENGRGNFPPRFSGLQFPNYSSELNVNALELDDSALYLCASSWRDTDNEQFFGPGTRLTVL.

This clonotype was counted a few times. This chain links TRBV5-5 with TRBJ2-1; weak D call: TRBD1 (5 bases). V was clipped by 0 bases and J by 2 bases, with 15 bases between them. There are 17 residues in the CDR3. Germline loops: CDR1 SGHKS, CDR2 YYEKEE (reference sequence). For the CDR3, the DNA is TGTGCCAGCAGCTTGGCCCCTGTCAGGGAAACCTACAATGAGCAGTTCTTC. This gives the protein CASSLAPVRETYNEQFF.

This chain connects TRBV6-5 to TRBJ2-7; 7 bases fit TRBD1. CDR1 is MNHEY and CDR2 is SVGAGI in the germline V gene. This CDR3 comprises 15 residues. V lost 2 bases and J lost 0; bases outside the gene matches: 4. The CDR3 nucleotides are TGTGCCAGCAGTTACCAGACAGGGATCTCCTACGAGCAGTACTTC. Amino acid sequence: CASSYQTGISYEQYF.

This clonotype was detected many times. CDR3 in amino acids: CASSLELAGGWDTQYF. The CDR3 DNA is TGTGCCAGCAGCTTAGAGCTAGCGGGGGGGTGGGATACGCAGTATTTT. J is TRBJ2-3 and V is TRBV7-8, with 12 bases matching TRBD2. The CDR3 has 16 amino acids. Per the germline V gene, CDR1 is SGHVS and CDR2 is FQNEAQ. Germline trimming cut 1 base from V and 6 bases from J; bases unmatched to any gene: 5.

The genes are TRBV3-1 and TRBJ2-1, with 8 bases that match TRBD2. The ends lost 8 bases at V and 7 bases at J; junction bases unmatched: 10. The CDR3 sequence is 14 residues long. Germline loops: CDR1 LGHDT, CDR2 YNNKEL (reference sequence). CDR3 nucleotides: TGTGCCAGCCAAACGGGGGGGCCTTTAAATGAGCAGTTCTTC. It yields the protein CASQTGGPLNEQFF.

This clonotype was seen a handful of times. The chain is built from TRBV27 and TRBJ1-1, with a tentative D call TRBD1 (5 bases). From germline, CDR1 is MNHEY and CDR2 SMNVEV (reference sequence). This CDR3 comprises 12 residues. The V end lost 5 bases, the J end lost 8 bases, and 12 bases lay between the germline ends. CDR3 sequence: CASSPRDGEAFF. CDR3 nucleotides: TGTGCCAGCAGTCCCCGGGACGGAGAAGCTTTCTTT.